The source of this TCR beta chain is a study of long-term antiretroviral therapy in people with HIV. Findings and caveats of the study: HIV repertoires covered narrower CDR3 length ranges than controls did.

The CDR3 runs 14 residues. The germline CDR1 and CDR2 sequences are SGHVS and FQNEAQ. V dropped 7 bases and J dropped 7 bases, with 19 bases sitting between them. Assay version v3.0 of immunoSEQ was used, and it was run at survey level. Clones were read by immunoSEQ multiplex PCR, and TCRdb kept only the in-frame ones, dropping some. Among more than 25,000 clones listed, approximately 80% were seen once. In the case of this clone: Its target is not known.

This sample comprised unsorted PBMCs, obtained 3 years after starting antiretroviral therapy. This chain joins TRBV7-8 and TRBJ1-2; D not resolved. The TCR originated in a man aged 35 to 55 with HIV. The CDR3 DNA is TGTGCCAGCATGACCCAGACCAACAGCGGTGGCTACACCTTC. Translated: CASMTQTNSGGYTF.